What follows describes a single T cell receptor beta chain. Its antigen is not identified. This record belongs to a study of CD8+ T cells in alopecia areata. Study-wide results and caveats: Amid tofacitinib therapy, many expanded lesional clones stayed present in scalp and blood.

Following extraction, RNA underwent reverse transcription to cDNA, which served as the sequencing template. Method: immunoSEQ multiplex PCR; TCRdb's copy keeps in-frame clones and lacks some. The sample shows hundreds of thousands of clones, approximately 72% of them seen only once. Germline V gives CDR1 LGHNA, CDR2 YSLEER. The CDR3 covers 16 residues. With V trimmed by 3 bases and J by 8 bases, 11 bases remained unmatched. As for treatment: oral pan-JAK inhibitor, 5-10 mg twice daily. Alopecia areata patients provided lesional scalp punch biopsies and peripheral blood. The sequence came from a human donor with alopecia areata. Sequenced material: CD4+ T cells sorted from blood, taken around week 42, from a patient treated with tofacitinib. V gene TRBV4-3 combines with J gene TRBJ2-4; TRBD1 matches 9 bases. The CDR3 is CASSHFSGTGIDIQYF. The DNA for the CDR3 is TGCGCCAGCAGCCACTTCTCCGGGACAGGGATAGACATTCAGTACTTC.